The clone carrying this TCR beta chain was counted ten times or more. The antigen is unknown. Unique molecular identifiers tagged the TCRbeta library. One entry per CDR3 protein, called by TCRdb with MiXCR from the PCR reads. The sample yields 200,000 to 250,000 distinct CDR3 sequences, under 13% seen once. The germline gives CDR1 SGHAT, CDR2 FQNNGV. Losses at the gene ends were 0 bases for V and 8 bases for J; bases not matched to a gene: 4. The CDR3 length is 15 residues. The data stem from a study of T-cell reconstitution after alpha-beta-depleted transplantation in children. Study results and caveats: By one year post-transplant, T-cell counts and diversity largely arose from T cells that were newly produced. It was surviving recipient T cells and thymic progenitors that gave some patients high TCRbeta diversity at day 60. Reportedly, only several hundred clones from non-depleted graft cells drove alpha-beta T-cell counts at about two months.

The chain couples TRBV11-2 to TRBJ2-1, with 10 bases that match TRBD2. The source is a child under three years old with acute myeloid leukemia, due to receive a stem cell transplant. Source: PBMCs, taken before TCRalphabeta/CD19-depleted stem cell transplant. DNA of the CDR3: TGTGCCAGCAGCTTAGAGTTAGCGGGAGGCCATGAGCAGTTCTTC. This codes for CASSLELAGGHEQFF. The full variable domain, its missing parts supplied by reference TRBV11-2 and TRBJ2-1, is EAGVAQSPRYKIIEKRQSVAFWCNPISGHATLYWYQQILGQGPKLLIQFQNNGVVDDSQLPKDRFSAERLKGVDSTLKIQPAKLEDSAVYLCASSLELAGGHEQFFGPGTRLTVL.